These 8 T cell receptor beta chains originate from one sample sequenced in a study of human T cells and chemical hapten exposure (dated by TCRdb to the early 2020s). The time point label on this specimen signifies: patch test 3, about 24 weeks after DPC sensitization. The treatment or condition label for this specimen denotes: therapeutic diphenylcyclopropenone sensitization with weekly scalp DPC. The library was made by RACE. Reads for this sample came from a NextSeq 500. Through fastp at Q25 and MiXCR, TCRdb rebuilt clones from the public reads, retaining in-frame beta chains. Each entry is one CDR3 protein sequence, shown with its most common DNA and genes. Across this sample there are some 91,000 distinct CDR3 sequences, with 27% seen only once. The top ten constitute 10% to 13% of the sample. This sample comprised whole blood, obtained in connection with sensitization to the hapten diphenylcyclopropenone (DPC). These TCRs come from a man aged 40-50 years with alopecia areata. Some clones in this sample may be carry-over from other donors' samples.

The V gene is TRBV12-3 or TRBV12-4, the J gene TRBJ1-4, with a tentative D call TRBD1 (5 bases). Deletions cut 2 bases from V and 7 bases from J, with 17 bases between. This CDR3 has 16 residues. The CDR3 sequence is CASSLPAGEGPEKLFF. CDR3 DNA: TGTGCCAGCAGTTTACCCGCGGGGGAGGGGCCTGAAAAACTGTTTTTT.

In this sample, this clonotype turned up a few times. The chain is built from TRBV20-1 and TRBJ2-7; 11 bases map to TRBD2. Germline loops: CDR1 DFQATT, CDR2 SNEGSKA (reference sequence). This CDR3 is 16 amino acids long. V was clipped by 3 bases and J by 7 bases; unmatched bases: 14. CDR3 region: CSASGWIAGGPGEQYF. The CDR3, as DNA: TGCAGTGCTAGTGGCTGGATAGCGGGAGGGCCAGGGGAGCAGTACTTC.

This clonotype was seen a few times. The chain combines TRBV20-1 with TRBJ2-4; 11 positions agree with TRBD2. CDR1 is DFQATT and CDR2 is SNEGSKA in the germline V gene (reference sequence). This CDR3 spans 17 amino acids. Losses at the gene ends were 1 base for V and 8 bases for J; bases not matched to a gene: 13. CDR3 protein: CSARARLAGPQQDIQYF. In DNA, the CDR3 is TGCAGTGCTAGAGCTCGACTAGCGGGACCTCAGCAAGACATTCAGTACTTC.

This chain uses TRBV10-3 with TRBJ2-1, with D possibly being TRBD2 (6 bases). CDR3 length: 13 residues. Per the germline V gene, CDR1 is ENHRY and CDR2 is SYGVKD. Trimming removed 6 bases at V and 6 bases at J, with 12 bases between. This chain's CDR3 is CAISPGTPNEQFF. CDR3 bases: TGTGCCATCAGCCCCGGGACTCCCAATGAGCAGTTCTTC.

This clonotype occurred a few times. This chain joins TRBV5-1 and TRBJ1-4; a weak D match, TRBD1 (5 bases). The CDR3 spans 16 residues. V was clipped by 4 bases and J by 0 bases, with 13 bases between them. Germline CDR1 SGHRS, CDR2 YFSETQ. CDR3 region: CASSIGDRATNEKLFF. For the CDR3, the DNA is TGCGCCAGCAGCATTGGGGACCGTGCAACTAATGAAAAACTGTTTTTT.

CDR3 coding DNA: TGTGCCAGCAGGCGCCCGGGACAGGGGGACGAGCAGTACTTC. This encodes CASRRPGQGDEQYF. The chain links TRBV7-9 to TRBJ2-7, with 11 bases identical to TRBD1. The CDR3 consists of 14 residues. CDR1 is SEHNR, CDR2 FQNEAQ, per germline (reference sequence). V trimming: 6 bases; J trimming: 5 bases; junction bases outside the gene matches: 6. The entire variable domain, with the rest obtained from reference TRBV7-9 and TRBJ2-7, is as follows: DTGVSQNPRHKITKRGQNVTFRCDPISEHNRLYWYRQTLGQGPEFLTYFQNEAQLEKSRLLSDRFSAERPKGSFSTLEIQRTEQGDSAMYLCASRRPGQGDEQYFGPGTRLTVT.

V gene TRBV14 combines with J gene TRBJ2-3; 8 bases line up with TRBD2. CDR1 and CDR2 from the germline V gene are SGHDN and FVKESK. Losses at the gene ends were 0 bases for V and 9 bases for J; bases not matched to a gene: 5. The CDR3 is 14 amino acids. Written as DNA, the CDR3 is TGTGCCAGCAGCCAAGATAGCGGGGAGACGACGCAGTATTTT. As protein: CASSQDSGETTQYF. The full variable domain, rest sourced from reference TRBV14 and TRBJ2-3, is EAGVTQFPSHSVIEKGQTVTLRCDPISGHDNLYWYRRVMGKEIKFLLHFVKESKQDESGMPNNRFLAERTGGTYSTLKVQPAELEDSGVYFCASSQDSGETTQYFGPGTRLTVL.

The V and J genes are TRBV5-6 and TRBJ2-1; D possibly corresponds to TRBD2 (6 bases). The CDR3 contains 15 residues. CDR1 is SGHDT and CDR2 is YYEEEE in the germline V gene. V was shortened by 4 bases and J by 0 bases, with 11 bases between the two germline ends. The CDR3 loop reads CASSPGLSSYNEQFF. The CDR3 bases are TGTGCCAGCAGCCCGGGACTTAGCTCCTACAATGAGCAGTTCTTC.